These 19 T cell receptor beta chains were sequenced from one sample in a study of blood T cell repertoires in COVID-19. Generated by immunoSEQ multiplex PCR, the TCRdb table keeps only in-frame clones and is missing some. The sample consists of around 220,000 clones, 75% to 85% of them appearing once. Sequencing used peripheral blood. The source is a woman over 75 with COVID-19, enrolled during active disease.

V gene TRBV7-3 combines with J gene TRBJ2-5; 7 bases are a match to TRBD2. Trimming at V came to 5 bases and at J to 3 bases, leaving 3 bases not matched to a gene. This CDR3 has 13 residues. Germline V gene lookup returns CDR1 SGHTA and CDR2 FQGTGA. In DNA, the CDR3 is TGTGCCAGCAGCGCCGGGACTAAAGAGACCCAGTACTTC. Translating it yields CASSAGTKETQYF.

This chain uses TRBV7-3 with TRBJ2-1; possibly TRBD2 for D (5 bases). Germline lookup yields CDR1 SGHTA and CDR2 FQGTGA. The CDR3 length is 15 residues. V lost 5 bases to trimming and J lost 7 bases, with 18 bases between them. The CDR3 loop reads CASSPRPHGGNEQFF. In DNA, the CDR3 is TGTGCCAGCAGCCCCCGCCCTCACGGCGGGAATGAGCAGTTCTTC.

The CDR3 DNA sequence: TGTGCCAGCTCACAAACCCAGGGGGCGGACACTGAAGCTTTCTTT. Protein: CASSQTQGADTEAFF. The rearrangement links TRBV18 to TRBJ1-1, with TRBD1 matching 8 bases. Germline V gene data show CDR1 as KGHSH and CDR2 as LQKENI. V was clipped by 4 bases and J by 3 bases; unmatched bases: 7. The CDR3 runs 15 residues.

The chain uses TRBV19 and TRBJ2-5; 7 positions match TRBD2. CDR1 is LNHDA, CDR2 SQIVND, per germline (reference sequence). CDR3 length: 14 amino acids. With V trimmed by 3 bases and J by 2 bases, 3 bases remained unmatched. Here the CDR3 reads CASSIGGGQETQYF. In DNA form, the CDR3 reads TGTGCCAGTAGTATTGGGGGGGGTCAAGAGACCCAGTACTTC.

The gene calls are TRBV7-2 and TRBJ1-2; maybe TRBD1 (5 bases). The V gene lost 3 bases and the J gene lost 8 bases, with 16 bases spanning the gap. CDR3 size: 14 residues. CDR1 SGHTA and CDR2 FQGNSA come from the germline V gene. The CDR3 spells CASSLTAGGGGYTF. The CDR3 nucleotides read TGTGCCAGCAGCTTGACGGCCGGGGGAGGGGGCTACACCTTC. Based on the CDR3 plus reference TRBV7-2 and TRBJ1-2, the full variable domain is GAGVSQSPSNKVTEKGKDVELRCDPISGHTALYWYRQSLGQGLEFLIYFQGNSAPDKSGLPSDRFSAERTGGSVSTLTIQRTQQEDSAVYLCASSLTAGGGGYTFGSGTRLTVV.

CDR3 in DNA: TGTGCCAGCAGTTTAGACAGCATCTCTGGAAACACCATATATTTT. Its translation: CASSLDSISGNTIYF. V and J are TRBV28 and TRBJ1-3, with D possibly TRBD1 on 5 matching bases. Germline V gene sequence: CDR1 MDHEN, CDR2 SYDVKM. Trimming took 2 bases from V and 0 from J, leaving 8 bases between them. The CDR3 covers 15 residues.

The chain employs TRBV5-6 and TRBJ1-4; the D gene is possibly TRBD1 (5 bases). V lost 0 bases and J 5 bases, leaving 14 bases between the germline ends. Germline V lookup: CDR1 SGHDT, CDR2 YYEEEE. CDR3 size: 16 residues. Written as DNA, the CDR3 is TGTGCCAGCAGCTTGGGGCGGGGCGCGGTAAATGAAAAACTGTTTTTT. It translates to CASSLGRGAVNEKLFF.

With regard to this clone: Its ends do not fully match the called genes, so a read error is possible. The V call is TRBV7-7, the J call TRBJ2-1; 8 bases are shared with TRBD2. The germline V gene has CDR1 SSHAT and CDR2 FNYEAQ (reference sequence). This CDR3 is 15 amino acids long. The CDR3 nucleotides read TGTGCTAGCAGCTTTCGGGAGGGCCGCAGCAATGAGCAGTTCTTC. It yields the protein CASSFREGRSNEQFF.

The gene calls are TRBV2 and TRBJ2-2; tentative D call: TRBD2 (6 bases). This CDR3 has 13 amino acids. Germline CDR1 SNHLY, CDR2 FYNNEI. Trimming left V 2 bases short and J 6 bases short, with 7 bases between. This CDR3 is CASSERGSGELFF. As DNA, the CDR3 is TGTGCCAGCAGTGAACGGGGGTCCGGGGAGCTGTTTTTT.

The chain has TRBV6-2 or TRBV6-3 and TRBJ2-7; 11 nucleotides align to TRBD2. V shed 2 bases and J 5 bases; nucleotides not matched to a gene: 8. The length of the CDR3 is 16 residues. The V gene's germline CDR1 is MNHEY and CDR2 SVGEGT. CDR3 sequence: CASSYGSGRARNEQYF. CDR3 DNA: TGTGCCAGCAGTTACGGTAGCGGGAGGGCCCGGAACGAGCAGTACTTC.

This chain joins TRBV5-1 and TRBJ1-6, with D maybe TRBD1 (6 bases). Germline V gene sequence: CDR1 SGHRS, CDR2 YFSETQ. The V end lost 0 bases, the J end lost 7 bases, and 14 bases lay between the germline ends. The CDR3 has 16 amino acids. Here the CDR3 DNA reads TGCGCCAGCAGCTTGGAGTCGGGGGGCAGCAATTCACCCCTCCACTTT. It specifies CASSLESGGSNSPLHF.

This chain joins TRBV28 and TRBJ1-4; possibly TRBD1 for D (6 bases). The CDR3 has 16 amino acids. Germline CDR1 and CDR2: MDHEN and SYDVKM. V lost 4 bases, J lost 1 base, and 13 bases lay in between. The CDR3 region has the DNA TGTGCCAGCAGTTCACAGGGTGGGGTAACTAATGAAAAACTGTTTTTT. It codes for CASSSQGGVTNEKLFF.

The gene calls are TRBV5-1 and TRBJ1-6; D remains unclear. The V gene's germline CDR1 is SGHRS and CDR2 YFSETQ. The CDR3 length is 19 residues. Trimming pared 1 base from V and 0 bases from J, leaving 17 bases between. The CDR3 loop reads CASSLIPHHGSSYNSPLHF. DNA of the CDR3: TGCGCCAGCAGCTTGATTCCCCATCACGGGAGCTCCTATAATTCACCCCTCCACTTT.

The J gene is TRBJ1-1, the V gene TRBV7-2; D not certain. The CDR3 extends over 18 amino acids. Germline CDR1 reads SGHTA; CDR2 reads FQGNSA. Trimming cost V 1 base and J 1 base, with 19 bases left between them. The CDR3 sequence: CASSLVGVTQRPNTEAFF. CDR3 coding DNA: TGTGCCAGCAGCTTAGTGGGCGTCACGCAAAGGCCGAACACTGAAGCTTTCTTT.

CDR3 coding DNA: TGTGCCAGCAGTGAATGGGGACTAGCGCGCGGAGAGACCCAGTACTTC. Protein product: CASSEWGLARGETQYF. The chain uses TRBV25-1 and TRBJ2-5, with TRBD2 matching over 10 bases. Germline V gene data show CDR1 as MGHDK and CDR2 as SYGVNS. The CDR3 is 16 residues long. The V and J ends lost 1 base and 4 bases, in that order; junction bases with no gene match: 6.

The chain links TRBV19 to TRBJ1-3, with D uncertain. The V gene's germline CDR1 is LNHDA and CDR2 SQIVND (reference sequence). The length of the CDR3 is 12 residues. V lost 3 bases to trimming and J lost 3 bases, with 3 bases between them. This CDR3 is CASSILGNTIYF. DNA of the CDR3: TGTGCCAGTAGTATCCTTGGAAACACCATATATTTT.

The chain has TRBV2 and TRBJ2-7; 11 nucleotides align to TRBD1. Trimming cost V 5 bases and J 3 bases; bases outside gene matches: 6. Germline V gene data show CDR1 as SNHLY and CDR2 as FYNNEI. CDR3 length: 15 amino acids. The CDR3 nucleotides read TGTGCCAGCAGTCCCACCGGGACAGGGGGCTACGAGCAGTACTTC. Translation gives CASSPTGTGGYEQYF. The full variable domain, its missing parts supplied by reference TRBV2 and TRBJ2-7, is EPEVTQTPSHQVTQMGQEVILRCVPISNHLYFYWYRQILGQKVEFLVSFYNNEISEKSEIFDDQFSVERPDGSNFTLKIRSTKLEDSAMYFCASSPTGTGGYEQYFGPGTRLTVT.

The chain employs TRBV18 and TRBJ2-7; 11 bases are shared with TRBD2. Germline V gives CDR1 KGHSH, CDR2 LQKENI. Trimming cost V 2 bases and J 2 bases; bases outside gene matches: 2. The CDR3 consists of 15 residues. The CDR3 region has the DNA TGTGCCAGCTCACCATATAGCGGGAGGGCCTACGAGCAGTACTTC. The encoded protein is CASSPYSGRAYEQYF.

Concerning this clone itself: This CDR3 is also generated by other DNA sequences in the sample. The chain couples TRBV3-1 (or the pseudogene TRBV3-2) to TRBJ1-1, with unresolved D. V was trimmed by 6 bases and J by 5 bases, leaving 13 bases between them. The germline gives CDR1 LGHDT, CDR2 YNNKEL (reference sequence). This CDR3 contains 13 residues. The CDR3 is CASSPRGGTEAFF. The CDR3 DNA is TGTGCCAGCAGTCCACGAGGAGGGACTGAAGCTTTCTTT.